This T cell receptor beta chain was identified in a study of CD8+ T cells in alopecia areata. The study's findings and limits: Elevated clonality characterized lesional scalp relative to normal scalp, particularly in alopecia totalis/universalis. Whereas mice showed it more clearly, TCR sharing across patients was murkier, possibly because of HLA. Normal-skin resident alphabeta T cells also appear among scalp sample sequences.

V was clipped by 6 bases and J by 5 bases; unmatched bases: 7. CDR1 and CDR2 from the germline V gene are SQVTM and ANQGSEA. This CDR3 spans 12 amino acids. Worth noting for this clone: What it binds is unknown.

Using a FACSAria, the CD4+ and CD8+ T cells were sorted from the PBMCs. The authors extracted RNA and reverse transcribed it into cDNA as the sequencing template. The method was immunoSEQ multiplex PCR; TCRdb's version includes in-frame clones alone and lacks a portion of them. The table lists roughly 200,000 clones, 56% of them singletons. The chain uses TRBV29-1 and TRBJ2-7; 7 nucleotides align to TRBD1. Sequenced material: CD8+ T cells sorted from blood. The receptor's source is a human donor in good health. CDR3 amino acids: CSVSLQGNEQYF. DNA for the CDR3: TGCAGCGTCTCCTTACAGGGGAACGAGCAGTACTTC.